The 2 T cell receptor beta chains below were found in one sample sequenced in a study of response to subunit inactivated influenza vaccine. In TCRdb, the RT-PCR reads were re-called with MiXCR into one record per CDR3 protein. The sample lists 400,000 to 650,000 distinct CDR3 sequences, 7.2% occurring once. The source was PBMCs from blood, collected approximately 25 months after vaccination. The receptor source for this set is a man between 50 and 70 years old who received an inactivated influenza vaccine.

This clonotype was observed a few times. V usage is TRBV10-1 and J usage is TRBJ2-7; TRBD1 agrees at 8 bases. Germline V gene sequence: CDR1 WNHNN, CDR2 SYGVQD (reference sequence). The CDR3 has 12 amino acids. Trimming cost V 6 bases and J 7 bases; bases outside gene matches: 5. CDR3 amino acids: CASRTGEEEQYF. As DNA, the CDR3 is TGCGCCAGCAGGACAGGGGAAGAGGAGCAGTACTTC.

This clonotype was counted between two and nine times. The CDR3: CASSFGVAEQFF. DNA for the CDR3: TGTGCCAGCAGCTTCGGTGTAGCTGAGCAGTTCTTC. The J gene is TRBJ2-1, the V gene TRBV7-9; D ambiguous. Germline-derived CDR1 and CDR2 are SEHNR and FQNEAQ (reference sequence). The V and J ends lost 3 bases and 9 bases respectively, with 9 bases between them. The CDR3 has 12 residues. The whole variable domain, remainder taken from reference TRBV7-9 and TRBJ2-1, is DTGVSQNPRHKITKRGQNVTFRCDPISEHNRLYWYRQTLGQGPEFLTYFQNEAQLEKSRLLSDRFSAERPKGSFSTLEIQRTEQGDSAMYLCASSFGVAEQFFGPGTRLTVL.